This T cell receptor (beta chain) was sequenced for a study of blood T cell repertoires in COVID-19. The data were produced by immunoSEQ multiplex PCR, yet TCRdb's version contains in-frame clones alone and is incomplete. The table has 150,000 to 170,000 clones, roughly 81% seen once; the top ten hold less than 10%. Germline V gene data show CDR1 as SGHVS and CDR2 as FQNEAQ. With V trimmed by 4 bases and J by 7 bases, 5 bases remained unmatched. The CDR3 consists of 15 residues. Seattle-derived patients entered the study during active infection and were followed longitudinally. The sequenced material came from peripheral blood. V gene TRBV7-8 combines with J gene TRBJ2-2; 11 bases agree with TRBD2. The receptor was derived from a woman in her sixties with COVID-19, enrolled during active disease. The CDR3 bases are TGTGCCAGCAGCTCTCTAGCGGGAGGTAGCGGGGAGCTGTTTTTT. Translated: CASSSLAGGSGELFF.